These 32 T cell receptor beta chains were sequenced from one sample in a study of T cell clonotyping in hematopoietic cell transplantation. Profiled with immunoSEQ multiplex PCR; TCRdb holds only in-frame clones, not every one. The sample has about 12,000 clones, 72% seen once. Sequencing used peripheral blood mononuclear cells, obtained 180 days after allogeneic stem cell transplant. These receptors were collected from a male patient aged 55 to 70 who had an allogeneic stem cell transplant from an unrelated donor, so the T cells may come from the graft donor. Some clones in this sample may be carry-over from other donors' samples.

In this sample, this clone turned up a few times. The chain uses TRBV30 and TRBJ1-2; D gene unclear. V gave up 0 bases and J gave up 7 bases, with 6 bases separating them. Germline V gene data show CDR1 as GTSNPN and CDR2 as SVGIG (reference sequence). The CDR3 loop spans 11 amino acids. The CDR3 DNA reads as TGTGCCTGGAGTGTACGGCGTGGCTACACCTTC. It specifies CAWSVRRGYTF.

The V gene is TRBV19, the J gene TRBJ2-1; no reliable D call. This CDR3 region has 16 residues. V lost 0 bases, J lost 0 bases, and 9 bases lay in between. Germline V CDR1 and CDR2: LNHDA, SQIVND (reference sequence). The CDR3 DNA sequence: TGTGCCAGTAGTATAGATGCGGTTATCTCCTACAATGAGCAGTTCTTC. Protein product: CASSIDAVISYNEQFF.

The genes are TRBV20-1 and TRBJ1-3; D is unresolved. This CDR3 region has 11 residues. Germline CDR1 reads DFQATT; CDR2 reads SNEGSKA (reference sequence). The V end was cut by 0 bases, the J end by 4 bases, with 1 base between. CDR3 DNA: TGCAGTGCTAGAGAAGGAAACACCATATATTTT. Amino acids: CSAREGNTIYF.

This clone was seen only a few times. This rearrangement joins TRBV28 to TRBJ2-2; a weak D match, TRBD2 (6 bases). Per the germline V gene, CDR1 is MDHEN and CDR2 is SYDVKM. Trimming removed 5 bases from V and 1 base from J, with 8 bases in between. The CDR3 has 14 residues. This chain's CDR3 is CASSAGLNTGELFF. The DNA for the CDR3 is TGTGCCAGCAGTGCGGGACTGAACACCGGGGAGCTGTTTTTT.

The CDR3 loop is CASSVASGGSYEQYF. The DNA of the CDR3 is TGTGCCAGCAGCGTAGCTAGCGGGGGTTCCTACGAGCAGTACTTC. The chain combines TRBV9 with TRBJ2-7, with TRBD2 matching 10 bases. The V and J ends lost 0 bases and 1 base, in that order; junction bases with no gene match: 1. Germline CDR1 SGDLS, CDR2 YYNGEE. This CDR3 spans 15 amino acids.

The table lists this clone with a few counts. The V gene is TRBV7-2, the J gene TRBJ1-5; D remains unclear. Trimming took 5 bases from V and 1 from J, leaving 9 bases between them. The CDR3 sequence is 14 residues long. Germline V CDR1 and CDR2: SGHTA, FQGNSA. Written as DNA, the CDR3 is TGTGCCAGCAGCCAAGGCGGAAGCAATCAGCCCCAGCATTTT. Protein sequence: CASSQGGSNQPQHF. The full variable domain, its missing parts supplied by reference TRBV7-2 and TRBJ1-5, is GAGVSQSPSNKVTEKGKDVELRCDPISGHTALYWYRQSLGQGLEFLIYFQGNSAPDKSGLPSDRFSAERTGGSVSTLTIQRTQQEDSAVYLCASSQGGSNQPQHFGDGTRLSIL.

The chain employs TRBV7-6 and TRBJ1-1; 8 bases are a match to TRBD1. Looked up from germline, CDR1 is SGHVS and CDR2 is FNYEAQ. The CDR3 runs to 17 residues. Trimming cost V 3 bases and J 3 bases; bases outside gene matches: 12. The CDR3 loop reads CASSFTLRGLEDTEAFF. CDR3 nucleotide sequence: TGTGCCAGCAGCTTTACCCTCAGGGGGCTTGAGGACACTGAAGCTTTCTTT.

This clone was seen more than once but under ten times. The CDR3 protein is CASRPQSSGANVLTF. In DNA, the CDR3 is TGTGCCAGTAGGCCGCAGAGCTCTGGGGCCAACGTCCTGACTTTC. The V gene is TRBV19, the J gene TRBJ2-6; no clear D gene. Germline V lookup: CDR1 LNHDA, CDR2 SQIVND (reference sequence). CDR3 length: 15 residues. Deletions cut 6 bases from V and 0 bases from J, with 9 bases between.

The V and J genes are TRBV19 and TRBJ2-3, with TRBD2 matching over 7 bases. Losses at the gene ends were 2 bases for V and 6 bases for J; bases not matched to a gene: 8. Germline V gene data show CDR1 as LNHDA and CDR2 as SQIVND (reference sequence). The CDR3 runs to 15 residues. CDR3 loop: CASSIQAGVTDTQYF. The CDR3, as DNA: TGTGCCAGTAGTATACAGGCGGGAGTAACCGATACGCAGTATTTT. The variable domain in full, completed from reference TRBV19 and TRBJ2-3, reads DGGITQSPKYLFRKEGQNVTLSCEQNLNHDAMYWYRQDPGQGLRLIYYSQIVNDFQKGDIAEGYSVSREKKESFPLTVTSAQKNPTAFYLCASSIQAGVTDTQYFGPGTRLTVL.

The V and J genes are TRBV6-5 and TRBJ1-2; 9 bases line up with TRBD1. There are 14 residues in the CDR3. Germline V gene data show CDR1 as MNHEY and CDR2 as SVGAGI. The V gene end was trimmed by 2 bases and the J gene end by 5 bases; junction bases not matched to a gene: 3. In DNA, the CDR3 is TGTGCCAGCAGTTACGGACAGGGGATTTATGGCTACACCTTC. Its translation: CASSYGQGIYGYTF.

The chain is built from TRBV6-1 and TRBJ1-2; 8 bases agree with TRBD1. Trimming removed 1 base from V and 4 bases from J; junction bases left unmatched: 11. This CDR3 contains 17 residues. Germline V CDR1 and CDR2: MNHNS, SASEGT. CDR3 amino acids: CASSEGETGVKSYGYTF. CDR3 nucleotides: TGTGCCAGCAGTGAAGGGGAGACAGGGGTTAAAAGCTATGGCTACACCTTC.

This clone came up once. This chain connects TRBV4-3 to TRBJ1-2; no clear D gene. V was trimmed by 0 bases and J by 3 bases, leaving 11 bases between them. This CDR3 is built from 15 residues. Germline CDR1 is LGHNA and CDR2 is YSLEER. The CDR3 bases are TGCGCCAGCAGCCAAGAAGTGAGGGAGGACTATGGCTACACCTTC. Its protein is CASSQEVREDYGYTF.

DNA for the CDR3: TGTGCCAGCTCGGAGGCGGGAGGGTTGTACGAGCAGTACTTC. Its translation is CASSEAGGLYEQYF. V gene TRBV7-2 combines with J gene TRBJ2-7; the match to TRBD2 covers 9 bases. This CDR3 is built from 14 residues. CDR1 is SGHTA, CDR2 FQGNSA, per germline. The V and J ends lost 8 bases and 4 bases, in that order; junction bases with no gene match: 9.

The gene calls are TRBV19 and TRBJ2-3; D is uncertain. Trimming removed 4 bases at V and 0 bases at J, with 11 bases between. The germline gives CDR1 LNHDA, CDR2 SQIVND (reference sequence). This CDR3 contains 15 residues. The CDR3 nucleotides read TGTGCCAGTAGTAAGACTGGAACTAGCACAGATACGCAGTATTTT. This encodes CASSKTGTSTDTQYF. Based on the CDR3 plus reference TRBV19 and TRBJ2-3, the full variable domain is DGGITQSPKYLFRKEGQNVTLSCEQNLNHDAMYWYRQDPGQGLRLIYYSQIVNDFQKGDIAEGYSVSREKKESFPLTVTSAQKNPTAFYLCASSKTGTSTDTQYFGPGTRLTVL.

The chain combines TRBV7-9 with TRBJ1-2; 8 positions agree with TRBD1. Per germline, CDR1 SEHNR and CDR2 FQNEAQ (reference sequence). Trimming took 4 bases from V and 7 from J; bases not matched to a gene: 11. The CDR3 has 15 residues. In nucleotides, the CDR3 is TGTGCCAGCAGCTCTGCAGACGACAGGGGTGGTGGCTACACCTTC. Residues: CASSSADDRGGGYTF.

The CDR3 coding sequence is TGTGCCAGCAGTTACGAACAGGGGGCTAATGAAAAACTGTTTTTT. Its protein is CASSYEQGANEKLFF. The rearrangement links TRBV28 to TRBJ1-4, with 8 bases lining up with TRBD1. With 4 bases clipped from V and 3 bases from J, the junction kept 4 bases outside the gene matches. Germline loops: CDR1 MDHEN, CDR2 SYDVKM. The CDR3 is 15 amino acids.

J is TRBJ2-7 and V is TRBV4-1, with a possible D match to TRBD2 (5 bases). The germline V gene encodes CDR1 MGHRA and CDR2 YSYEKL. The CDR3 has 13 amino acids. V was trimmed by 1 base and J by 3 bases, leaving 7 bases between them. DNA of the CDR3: TGCGCCAGCAGCCAAGGGGAGCACTACGAGCAGTACTTC. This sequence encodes CASSQGEHYEQYF.

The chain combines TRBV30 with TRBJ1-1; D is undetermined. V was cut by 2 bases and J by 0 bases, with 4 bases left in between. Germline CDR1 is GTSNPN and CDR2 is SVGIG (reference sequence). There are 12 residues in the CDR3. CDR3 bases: TGTGCCTGGAGTCAGGTGAACACTGAAGCTTTCTTT. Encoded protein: CAWSQVNTEAFF.

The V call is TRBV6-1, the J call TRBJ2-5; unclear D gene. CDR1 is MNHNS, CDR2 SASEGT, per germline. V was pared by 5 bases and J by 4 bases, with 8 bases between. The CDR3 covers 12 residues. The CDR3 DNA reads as TGTGCCAGCAGTTCCCCCGGAGAGACCCAGTACTTC. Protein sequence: CASSSPGETQYF.

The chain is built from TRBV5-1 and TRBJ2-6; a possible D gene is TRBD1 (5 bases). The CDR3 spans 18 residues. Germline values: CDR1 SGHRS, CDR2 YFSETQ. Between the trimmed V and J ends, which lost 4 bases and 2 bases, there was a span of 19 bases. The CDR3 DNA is TGCGCCAGCAGCCCCTCCTTAGTAGGGGCCCCTGGGGCCAACGTCCTGACTTTC. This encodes CASSPSLVGAPGANVLTF.

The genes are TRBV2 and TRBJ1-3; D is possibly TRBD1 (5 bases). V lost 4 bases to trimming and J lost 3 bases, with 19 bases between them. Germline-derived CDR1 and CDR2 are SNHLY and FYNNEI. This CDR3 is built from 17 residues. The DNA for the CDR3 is TGTGCCAGCAGTGGTGACGACAGTTGGGGGGGTGGAAACACCATATATTTT. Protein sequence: CASSGDDSWGGGNTIYF.

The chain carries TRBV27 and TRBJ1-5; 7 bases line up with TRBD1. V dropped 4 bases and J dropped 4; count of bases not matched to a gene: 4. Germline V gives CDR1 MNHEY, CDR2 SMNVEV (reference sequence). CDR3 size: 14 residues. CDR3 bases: TGTGCCAGCAGTTCAGGGACAGCGAATCAGCCCCAGCATTTT. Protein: CASSSGTANQPQHF.

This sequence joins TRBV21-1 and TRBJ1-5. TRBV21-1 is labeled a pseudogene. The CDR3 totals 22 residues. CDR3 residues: CASSKEWVRGEKIPGFNQPQHF. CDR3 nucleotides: TGTGCCAGCAGCAAAGAATGGGTTCGGGGAGAGAAAATACCGGGCTTCAATCAGCCCCAGCATTTT.

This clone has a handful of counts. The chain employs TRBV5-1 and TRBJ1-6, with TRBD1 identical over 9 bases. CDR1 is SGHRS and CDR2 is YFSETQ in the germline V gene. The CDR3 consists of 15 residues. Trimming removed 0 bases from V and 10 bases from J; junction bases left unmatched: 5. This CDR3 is CASSLAGTGRSPLHF. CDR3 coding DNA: TGCGCCAGCAGCTTGGCGGGGACAGGGCGGTCACCCCTCCACTTT. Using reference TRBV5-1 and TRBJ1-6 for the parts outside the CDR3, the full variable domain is KAGVTQTPRYLIKTRGQQVTLSCSPISGHRSVSWYQQTPGQGLQFLFEYFSETQRNKGNFPGRFSGRQFSNSRSEMNVSTLELGDSALYLCASSLAGTGRSPLHFGNGTRLTVT.

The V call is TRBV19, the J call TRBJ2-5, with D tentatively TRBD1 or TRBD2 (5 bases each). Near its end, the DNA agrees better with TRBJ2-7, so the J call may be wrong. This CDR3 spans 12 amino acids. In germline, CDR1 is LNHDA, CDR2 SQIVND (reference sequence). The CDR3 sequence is CATGAGIYEQYF. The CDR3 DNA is TGTGCCACCGGGGCAGGAATCTACGAGCAGTACTTC.

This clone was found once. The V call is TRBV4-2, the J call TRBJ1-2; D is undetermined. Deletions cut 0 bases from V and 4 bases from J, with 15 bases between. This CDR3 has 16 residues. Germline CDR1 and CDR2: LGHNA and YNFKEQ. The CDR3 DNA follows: TGTGCCAGCAGCCAAGACTCGGGGAGTTCCGTCTATGGCTACACCTTC. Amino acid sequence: CASSQDSGSSVYGYTF.

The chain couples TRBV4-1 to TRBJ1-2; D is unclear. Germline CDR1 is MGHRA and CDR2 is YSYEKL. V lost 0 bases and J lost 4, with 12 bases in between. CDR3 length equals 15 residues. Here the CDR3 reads CASSQDWAGGYGYTF. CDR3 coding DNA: TGCGCCAGCAGCCAAGATTGGGCAGGCGGCTATGGCTACACCTTC.

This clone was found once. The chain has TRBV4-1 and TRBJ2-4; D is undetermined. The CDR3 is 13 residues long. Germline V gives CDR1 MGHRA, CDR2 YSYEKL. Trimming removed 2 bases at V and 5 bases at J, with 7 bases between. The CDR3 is CASSQPKENIQYF. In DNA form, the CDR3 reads TGCGCCAGCAGCCAACCTAAGGAAAACATTCAGTACTTC.

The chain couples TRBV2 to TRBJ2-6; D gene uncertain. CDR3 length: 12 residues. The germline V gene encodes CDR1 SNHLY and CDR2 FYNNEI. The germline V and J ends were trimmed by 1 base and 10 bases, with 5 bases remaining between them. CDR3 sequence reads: CASSEGRNVLTF. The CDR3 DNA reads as TGTGCCAGCAGTGAAGGGCGAAACGTCCTGACTTTC. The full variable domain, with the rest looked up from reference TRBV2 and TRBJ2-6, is EPEVTQTPSHQVTQMGQEVILRCVPISNHLYFYWYRQILGQKVEFLVSFYNNEISEKSEIFDDQFSVERPDGSNFTLKIRSTKLEDSAMYFCASSEGRNVLTFGAGSRLTVL.

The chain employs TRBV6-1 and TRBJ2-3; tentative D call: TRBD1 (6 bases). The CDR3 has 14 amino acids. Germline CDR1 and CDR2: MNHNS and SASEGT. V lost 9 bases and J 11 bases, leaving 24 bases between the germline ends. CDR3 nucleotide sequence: TGTGCCAGTACTGAGGGGGACGGCTCTTTGGGGCAGTATTTT. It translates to CASTEGDGSLGQYF.

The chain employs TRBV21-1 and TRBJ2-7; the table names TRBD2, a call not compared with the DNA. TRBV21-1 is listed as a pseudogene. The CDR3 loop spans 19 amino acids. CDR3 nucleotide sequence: TGTGCCAGCAGCTCCCGAGCGGGACTAGCGGGAGGGCTACCCTACGAGCAGTACTTC. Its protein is CASSSRAGLAGGLPYEQYF.

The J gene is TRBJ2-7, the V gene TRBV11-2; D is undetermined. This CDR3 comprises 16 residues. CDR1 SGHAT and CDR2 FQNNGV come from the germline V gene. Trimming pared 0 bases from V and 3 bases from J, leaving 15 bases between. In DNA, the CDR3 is TGTGCCAGCAGCTTAGACCCGGCGGCGACGGGCTACGAGCAGTACTTC. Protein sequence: CASSLDPAATGYEQYF.